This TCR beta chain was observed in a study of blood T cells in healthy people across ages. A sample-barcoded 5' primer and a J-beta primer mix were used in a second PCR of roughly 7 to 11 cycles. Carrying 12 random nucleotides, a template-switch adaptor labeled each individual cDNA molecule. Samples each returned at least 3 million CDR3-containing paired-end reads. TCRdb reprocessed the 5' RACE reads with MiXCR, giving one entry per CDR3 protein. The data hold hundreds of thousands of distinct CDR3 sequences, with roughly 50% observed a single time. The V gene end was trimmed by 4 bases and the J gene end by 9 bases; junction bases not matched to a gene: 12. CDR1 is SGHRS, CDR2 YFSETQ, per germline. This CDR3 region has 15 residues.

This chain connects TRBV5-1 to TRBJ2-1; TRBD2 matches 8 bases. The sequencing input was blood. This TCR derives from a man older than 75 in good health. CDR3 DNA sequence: TGCGCCAGCAGCCACATAGCGGGACTACATGGTGAGCAGTTCTTC. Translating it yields CASSHIAGLHGEQFF.